This paragraph reports one T cell receptor (beta chain). The germline CDR1 and CDR2 sequences are SEHNR and FQNEAQ (reference sequence). The V end was cut by 5 bases, the J end by 4 bases, with 12 bases between. The CDR3 loop spans 14 amino acids. Some clones are missing from TCRdb's copy, which holds only in-frame ones; the method was immunoSEQ multiplex PCR. The profile shows approximately 210,000 clones, over 65% of them singletons. The data originate from a study of blood T cell repertoires in COVID-19. The TCR originated in a woman in her 70s with active or convalescent COVID-19. Sample: peripheral blood. The genes are TRBV7-9 and TRBJ1-5; D is unclear. The CDR3 protein is CASSADGLNQPQHF. In DNA form, the CDR3 reads TGTGCCAGCAGCGCGGACGGACTAAATCAGCCCCAGCATTTT.